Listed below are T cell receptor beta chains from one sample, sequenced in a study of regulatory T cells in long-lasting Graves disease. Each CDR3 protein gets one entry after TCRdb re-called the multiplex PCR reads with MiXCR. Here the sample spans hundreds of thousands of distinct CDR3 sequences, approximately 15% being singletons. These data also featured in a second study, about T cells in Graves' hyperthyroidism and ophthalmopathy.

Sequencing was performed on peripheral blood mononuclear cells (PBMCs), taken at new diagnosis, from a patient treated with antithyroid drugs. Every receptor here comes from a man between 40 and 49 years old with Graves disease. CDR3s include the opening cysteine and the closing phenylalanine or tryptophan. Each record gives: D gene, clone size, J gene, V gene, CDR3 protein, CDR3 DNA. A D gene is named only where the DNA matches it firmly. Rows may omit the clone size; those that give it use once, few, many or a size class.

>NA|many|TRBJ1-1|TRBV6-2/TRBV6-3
CASSENVRGANTEAFF
TGTGCCAGCAGTGAAAACGTCCGAGGGGCGAACACTGAAGCTTTCTTT
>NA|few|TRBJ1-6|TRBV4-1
CASSQDEGNPISPLHF
TGCGCCAGCAGCCAAGATGAGGGGAACCCCATTTCACCCCTCCACTTT
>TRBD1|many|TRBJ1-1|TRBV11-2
CASSIGQGRYSEAFF
TGTGCCAGCAGCATCGGACAGGGCAGGTACTCTGAAGCTTTCTTT
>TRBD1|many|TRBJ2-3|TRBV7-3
CASSPGQGTQYF
TGTGCCAGCAGCCCGGGACAGGGTACGCAGTATTTT
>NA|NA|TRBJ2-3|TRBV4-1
CASSQNVDTQYF
TGCGCCAGCAGCCAGAATGTAGATACGCAGTATTTT
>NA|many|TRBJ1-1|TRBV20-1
CSASNPGGMTEAFF
TGCAGTGCTAGCAACCCCGGGGGGATGACTGAAGCTTTCTTT
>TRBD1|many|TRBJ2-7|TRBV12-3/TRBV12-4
CASSSYRGNEQYF
TGTGCCAGCAGTTCCTACAGGGGAAACGAGCAGTACTTC
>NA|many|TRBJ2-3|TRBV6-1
CASSEVAGSNGDTQYF
TGTGCCAGCAGTGAAGTAGCAGGCTCCAATGGAGATACGCAGTATTTT
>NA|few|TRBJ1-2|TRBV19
CATRDTYYGYTF
TGTGCCACCAGGGACACCTACTATGGCTACACCTTC
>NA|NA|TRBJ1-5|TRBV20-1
CSAGGSNQPQHF
TGCAGTGCTGGGGGGAGCAATCAGCCCCAGCATTTT
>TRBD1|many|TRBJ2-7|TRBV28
CASSTPGQGHEQYF
TGTGCCAGCAGCACACCGGGACAGGGCCACGAGCAGTACTTC
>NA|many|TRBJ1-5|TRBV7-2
CASSLDFVGNQPQHF
TGTGCCAGCAGCTTAGATTTCGTAGGCAATCAGCCCCAGCATTTT
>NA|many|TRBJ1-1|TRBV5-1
CASSLSRVNTEAFF
TGCGCCAGCAGCTTGAGCAGGGTGAACACTGAAGCTTTCTTT
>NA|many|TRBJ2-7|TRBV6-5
CASSYSFDRFFAEQYF
TGTGCCAGCAGTTACTCCTTCGACAGGTTTTTCGCCGAGCAGTACTTC
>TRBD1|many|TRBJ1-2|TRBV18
CASSPPGQGARYTF
TGTGCCAGCTCACCGCCAGGACAGGGGGCTCGATACACCTTC
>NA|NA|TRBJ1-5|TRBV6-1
CASSEGGRPQTLSRSIQHF
TGTGCCAGCAGTGAAGGGGGCAGACCCCAGACCTTAAGCCGCAGCATCCAGCATTTT
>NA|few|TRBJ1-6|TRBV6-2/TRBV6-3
CASSSGTLTLHF
TGTGCCAGCAGTTCCGGGACCTTGACCCTCCACTTT
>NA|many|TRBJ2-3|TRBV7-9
CASSLRDLTQYF
TGTGCCAGCAGCCTCAGGGACCTTACGCAGTATTTT
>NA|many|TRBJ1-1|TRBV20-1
CSAKPQGEAFF
TGCAGTGCTAAACCCCAGGGTGAAGCTTTCTTT
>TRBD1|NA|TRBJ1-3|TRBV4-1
CASSQEDRRSGNTIYF
TGCGCCAGCAGCCAGGAGGACAGGCGCTCTGGAAACACCATATATTTT
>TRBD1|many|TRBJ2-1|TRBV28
CASRRQGSFNEQFF
TGTGCCAGCAGACGACAGGGCTCTTTCAATGAGCAGTTCTTC
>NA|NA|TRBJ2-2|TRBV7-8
CASSPDVGTGELFF
TGTGCCAGCAGCCCGGACGTTGGGACCGGGGAGCTGTTTTTT
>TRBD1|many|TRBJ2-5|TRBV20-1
CSASKQGVRETQYF
TGCAGTGCTTCGAAGCAGGGGGTCCGAGAGACCCAGTACTTC
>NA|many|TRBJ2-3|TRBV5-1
CASRGPVTTDTQYF
TGCGCCAGCAGGGGGCCCGTCACCACAGATACGCAGTATTTT
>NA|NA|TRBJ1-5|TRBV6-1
CASSGQPNLGNQPQHF
TGTGCCAGCAGTGGGCAGCCAAACCTCGGGAATCAGCCCCAGCATTTT
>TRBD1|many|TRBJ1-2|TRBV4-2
CASSQDVTGNYGYTF
TGTGCCAGCAGCCAAGATGTGACAGGGAACTATGGCTACACCTTC
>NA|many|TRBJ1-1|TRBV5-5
CASRETGIRAFF
TGTGCCAGCCGAGAAACAGGGATTAGAGCTTTCTTT
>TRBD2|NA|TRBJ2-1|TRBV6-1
CASNAPGLANEQFF
TGTGCCAGCAACGCCCCGGGACTAGCGAATGAGCAGTTCTTC
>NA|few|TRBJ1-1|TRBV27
CASSLYREMNTEASF
TGTGCCAGCAGTTTATATCGGGAAATGAACACTGAAGCTTCCTTT
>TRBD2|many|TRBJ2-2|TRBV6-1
CASGLAGGRNTGELFF
TGTGCCAGTGGACTAGCGGGGGGCCGGAACACCGGGGAGCTGTTTTTT
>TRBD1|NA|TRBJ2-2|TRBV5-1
CASIKTGQGAPGELFF
TGCGCCAGCATAAAAACGGGACAGGGGGCGCCCGGGGAGCTGTTTTTT
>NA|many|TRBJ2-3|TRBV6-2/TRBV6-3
CASSYWGASTDTQYF
TGTGCCAGCAGTTACTGGGGGGCGAGCACAGATACGCAGTATTTT
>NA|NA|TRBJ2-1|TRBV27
CASSLRGNRIYNEQFF
TGTGCCAGCAGTTTGAGGGGGAACAGGATATACAATGAGCAGTTCTTC
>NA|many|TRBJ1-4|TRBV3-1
CASSHQGMNEKLFF
TGTGCCAGCAGCCACCAGGGTATGAATGAAAAACTGTTTTTT
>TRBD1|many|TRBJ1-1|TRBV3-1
CASSQDQGARKGLRF
TGTGCCAGCAGCCAAGACCAGGGGGCGAGAAAGGGGCTTCGCTTT
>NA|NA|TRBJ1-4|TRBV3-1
CASSQRSMAEKLFF
TGTGCCAGCAGCCAGAGATCCATGGCTGAAAAACTGTTTTTT
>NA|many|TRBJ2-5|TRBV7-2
CASSLRQGAGGETQYF
TGTGCCAGCAGCTTAAGACAGGGGGCGGGAGGGGAGACCCAGTACTTC
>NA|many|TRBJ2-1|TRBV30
CAWTPPPGKNYDNEQFF
TGTGCCTGGACCCCGCCGCCCGGGAAGAACTACGACAATGAGCAGTTCTTC
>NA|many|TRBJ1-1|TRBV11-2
CASSYGWRRKMMNTEAFF
TGTGCCAGCAGCTACGGTTGGAGGAGGAAGATGATGAACACTGAAGCTTTCTTT
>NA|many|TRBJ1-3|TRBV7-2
CASSPWQSGAGNTIYF
TGTGCCAGCAGCCCGTGGCAGTCGGGCGCTGGAAACACCATATATTTT
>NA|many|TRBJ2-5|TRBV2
CASSEGDGETQYF
TGTGCCAGCAGTGAAGGGGACGGGGAGACCCAGTACTTC
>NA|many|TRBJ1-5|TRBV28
CASNRVQRQPQHF
TGTGCCAGCAACCGGGTCCAACGACAGCCCCAGCATTTT
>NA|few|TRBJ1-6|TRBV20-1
CSARTGGYNSPLHF
TGCAGTGCTAGAACAGGCGGCTATAATTCACCCCTCCACTTT
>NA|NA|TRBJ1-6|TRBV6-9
CASSYAKHGRESSYNSPLHF
TGTGCCAGCAGTTACGCAAAACATGGCAGGGAAAGCTCCTATAATTCACCCCTCCACTTT
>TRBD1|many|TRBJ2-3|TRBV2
CASPGTGTDTQYF
TGTGCCAGCCCCGGGACAGGCACAGATACGCAGTATTTT
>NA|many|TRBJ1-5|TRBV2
CASGVEYGNQPQHF
TGTGCCAGCGGGGTGGAGTACGGGAATCAGCCCCAGCATTTT
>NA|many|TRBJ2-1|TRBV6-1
CASGRVPRGDEQFF
TGTGCCAGCGGTCGGGTTCCTCGCGGCGATGAGCAGTTCTTC
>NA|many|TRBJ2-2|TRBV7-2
CASSRDRNIPGELFF
TGTGCCAGCAGTCGAGACAGGAATATCCCCGGGGAGCTGTTTTTT
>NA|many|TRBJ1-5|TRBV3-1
CASSQDLISQPQHF
TGTGCCAGCAGCCAAGATCTTATCAGCCAGCCCCAGCATTTT
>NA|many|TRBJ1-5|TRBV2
CASAGQVDLAQHF
TGTGCCAGCGCGGGCCAGGTCGATCTAGCCCAGCATTTT
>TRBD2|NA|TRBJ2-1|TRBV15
CATSRSRGYEQFF
TGTGCCACCAGCAGATCGCGGGGGTATGAGCAGTTCTTC
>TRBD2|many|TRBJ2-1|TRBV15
CATSRASGGAYEQFF
TGTGCCACCAGCAGGGCTAGCGGGGGGGCCTATGAGCAGTTCTTC
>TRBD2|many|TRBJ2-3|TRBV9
CASSPRGDRTDTQYF
TGTGCCAGCAGCCCTCGGGGGGATCGCACAGATACGCAGTATTTT
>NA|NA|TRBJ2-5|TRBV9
CASSGTPQETQYF
TGTGCCAGCAGCGGGACACCCCAAGAGACCCAGTACTTC
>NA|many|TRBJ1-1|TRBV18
CASSELTGHTEAFF
TGTGCCAGCTCAGAGCTAACAGGGCACACTGAAGCTTTCTTT